Listed below are T cell receptor beta chains from one sample, sequenced in a study of T-cell reconstitution after alpha-beta-depleted transplantation in children. TCRdb recomputed calls from the PCR reads with MiXCR, one row per CDR3 protein. The sample holds some 490,000 distinct CDR3 sequences, about an eighth seen once. The sequencing used PBMCs from the stem cell graft donor, collected from the stem cell graft. The receptors stem from a human donor who donated a stem cell graft to a child with combined immunodeficiency. Each CDR3 is given with its conserved first and last residue. A D gene is named only where the DNA matches it firmly. Rows may omit the clone size; those that give it use once, few, many or a size class.

D gene	J gene	V gene	clone size	CDR3 protein	CDR3 DNA
-	TRBJ1-3	TRBV9	few	CASSGPTDSGNTIYF	TGTGCCAGCAGCGGACCGACAGACTCTGGAAACACCATATATTTT
-	TRBJ1-2	TRBV2	few	CASRRVGSAYGYTF	TGTGCCAGCAGGAGGGTAGGGTCTGCCTATGGCTACACCTTC
TRBD1	TRBJ2-3	TRBV5-1	many	CASSSGQGSTDTQYF	TGCGCCAGCAGCTCCGGACAGGGAAGCACAGATACGCAGTATTTT
-	TRBJ2-1	TRBV4-1	few	CASSQGWTTEQFF	TGCGCCAGCAGCCAAGGGTGGACTACCGAGCAGTTCTTC
-	TRBJ2-2	TRBV12-3/TRBV12-4	few	CASSLLGNGELFF	TGTGCCAGCAGTTTATTAGGGAACGGGGAGCTGTTTTTT
TRBD1	TRBJ1-1	TRBV11-1	-	CASSSQGAVTRGNTEAFF	TGTGCCAGCAGCTCACAGGGGGCGGTAACTCGGGGAAACACTGAAGCTTTCTTT
-	TRBJ2-3	TRBV5-1	many	CASSRTVSTDTQYF	TGCGCCAGCAGTCGGACCGTCAGCACAGATACGCAGTATTTT
-	TRBJ2-6	TRBV20-1	-	CSATPEQRSSSGANVLTF	TGCAGTGCTACTCCTGAGCAGCGGTCCAGCTCTGGGGCCAACGTCCTGACTTTC
TRBD1	TRBJ1-1	TRBV12-3/TRBV12-4	-	CANARGIGTEAFF	TGTGCCAACGCCAGGGGGATCGGCACTGAAGCTTTCTTT
TRBD2	TRBJ2-3	TRBV12-3/TRBV12-4	-	CASSLIAGPTDTQYF	TGTGCCAGCAGTCTAATAGCGGGGCCCACAGATACGCAGTATTTT
TRBD2	TRBJ2-7	TRBV11-2	-	CASSLFFGTTSSHYEQYF	TGTGCCAGCAGCTTATTTTTCGGGACGACTAGCAGCCACTACGAGCAGTACTTC
TRBD1	TRBJ2-7	TRBV5-1	-	CASSLGGTGHEQYF	TGCGCCAGCAGCCTGGGAGGGACAGGGCACGAGCAGTACTTC
-	TRBJ2-7	TRBV12-3/TRBV12-4	many	CASSLEGVRSYEQYF	TGTGCCAGCAGTTTGGAGGGGGTGAGGTCCTACGAGCAGTACTTC
-	TRBJ2-7	TRBV28	few	CASSLWAAGEQYF	TGTGCCAGCAGTTTATGGGCCGCAGGGGAGCAGTACTTC
TRBD2	TRBJ2-2	TRBV19	few	CASKGLDRGSLHTGELFF	TGTGCCAGTAAGGGTCTCGATCGCGGGAGTTTGCACACCGGGGAGCTGTTTTTT
-	TRBJ2-1	TRBV7-3	few	CASSLGARRTEQFF	TGTGCCAGCAGCTTAGGGGCCCGACGCACTGAGCAGTTCTTC